A single sample is the source of the 5 T cell receptor beta chains below, sequenced in a study of vaccination and CD4 T cells after COVID-19. The antigens these receptors bind are not known. Once obtained from cultured CD4+ T cells, the DNA was sequenced using the Oncomine TCR Beta short-read assay. TCRdb processed the PCR reads anew with MiXCR; each CDR3 protein has one entry. The sample shows some 10,000 distinct CDR3 sequences, roughly three fifths of them seen only once. Indicated treatment: 10-day PBMC culture with coronavirus spike peptide pools or control peptides (ViraFEST assay). The starting material was cultured CD4+ T cells from blood, obtained after SARS-CoV-2 vaccination. Receptors originate from a human donor with COVID-19.

The V gene is TRBV20-1, the J gene TRBJ2-7; 10 bases are shared with TRBD1. The CDR3 loop spans 14 amino acids. Germline trimming cut 1 base from V and 5 bases from J; bases unmatched to any gene: 5. CDR1 DFQATT and CDR2 SNEGSKA come from the germline V gene (reference sequence). The DNA of the CDR3 is TGCAGTGCTAGAGGGGACAGGGGTATCCACGAGCAGTACTTC. It encodes CSARGDRGIHEQYF.

This clonotype was observed a few times. This rearrangement joins TRBV19 to TRBJ1-2, with D uncertain. The V end was cut by 11 bases, the J end by 2 bases, with 12 bases between. CDR1 is LNHDA and CDR2 is SQIVND in the germline V gene (reference sequence). The CDR3 has 12 amino acids. The CDR3 sequence: CAGGGPNYGYTF. The CDR3 region has the DNA TGTGCCGGCGGAGGTCCGAACTATGGCTACACCTTC.

The gene calls are TRBV20-1 and TRBJ1-1, with D maybe TRBD1 (5 bases). Trimming took 0 bases from V and 4 from J, leaving 15 bases between them. Germline CDR1 DFQATT, CDR2 SNEGSKA (reference sequence). The CDR3 has 15 amino acids. The CDR3 here is CSARDPAGASTEAFF. CDR3 DNA sequence: TGCAGTGCTAGAGATCCGGCCGGGGCCTCCACTGAAGCTTTCTTT.

V is TRBV10-1 and J is TRBJ2-1; 13 bases map to TRBD2. Germline CDR1 is WNHNN and CDR2 is SYGVQD (reference sequence). Trimming removed 6 bases from V and 16 bases from J; junction bases left unmatched: 9. The CDR3 is 13 residues long. The CDR3 DNA reads TGCGCCAGCAGAGATACTAGCGGGGGGGCCTTATTCTTC. Protein sequence: CASRDTSGGALFF.

The J gene is TRBJ2-3, the V gene TRBV19; 7 positions match TRBD1. The V gene end was trimmed by 7 bases and the J gene end by 5 bases; junction bases not matched to a gene: 6. This CDR3 spans 13 amino acids. Germline CDR1 LNHDA, CDR2 SQIVND (reference sequence). CDR3 region: CASTSRGLDTQYF. The DNA for the CDR3 is TGTGCCAGTACCTCAAGGGGGCTAGATACGCAGTATTTT.